Following are 6 T cell receptor beta chains from one sample sequenced in a study of CD8+ T cells in alopecia areata. Documented treatment: oral pan-JAK inhibitor, 5-10 mg twice daily. cDNA prepared by RNA extraction and subsequent reverse transcription served as the template for sequencing. Profiling relied on immunoSEQ multiplex PCR, and the TCRdb table lists in-frame clones only, not all of them. The repertoire holds fewer than 100,000 clones, with about three quarters as singletons. The input for sequencing was CD8+ T cells sorted from blood, taken at week 44, from a patient treated with tofacitinib. These receptors came from a human donor with alopecia areata.

This chain links TRBV11-2 with TRBJ2-7; the D is unclear. V dropped 1 base and J dropped 3 bases, with 7 bases sitting between them. The CDR3 spans 13 residues. Germline V gene sequence: CDR1 SGHAT, CDR2 FQNNGV. CDR3 sequence (DNA): TGTGCCAGCAGCTTAGCTATAGACTACGAGCAGTACTTC. It codes for CASSLAIDYEQYF.

The chain is built from TRBV5-1 and TRBJ2-7; no clear D gene. CDR3 length: 14 amino acids. The V gene's germline CDR1 is SGHRS and CDR2 YFSETQ. V was clipped by 3 bases and J by 3 bases, with 13 bases between them. CDR3 region: CASSSRKAGYEQYF. DNA of the CDR3: TGCGCCAGCAGCTCCCGGAAGGCCGGCTACGAGCAGTACTTC.

The chain links TRBV27 to TRBJ2-3; possible D gene TRBD1, 5 bases. The length of the CDR3 is 14 residues. Germline CDR1 MNHEY, CDR2 SMNVEV (reference sequence). V dropped 3 bases and J dropped 4 bases, with 11 bases sitting between them. The CDR3 bases are TGTGCCAGCAGTTTGGACATTGGGGCAGATACGCAGTATTTT. Protein sequence: CASSLDIGADTQYF.

This clone showed up just a few times. This sample includes further DNA sequences coding for the same CDR3. This chain links TRBV4-3 with TRBJ1-2; D is undetermined. Germline assignment: CDR1 LGHNA and CDR2 YSLEER. V was shortened by 0 bases and J by 0 bases, with 8 bases between the two germline ends. This CDR3 is built from 15 residues. The CDR3 DNA reads as TGCGCCAGCAGCCAAGACCGGGGAGCTAACTATGGCTACACCTTC. Protein: CASSQDRGANYGYTF.

The chain uses TRBV4-3 and TRBJ1-5; D gene uncertain. CDR1 is LGHNA, CDR2 YSLEER, per germline. The V end was cut by 1 base, the J end by 0 bases, with 7 bases between. There are 15 residues in the CDR3. CDR3 protein: CASSQAPYSNQPQHF. As DNA, the CDR3 is TGCGCCAGCAGCCAAGCTCCTTATAGCAATCAGCCCCAGCATTTT.

V is TRBV30 and J is TRBJ2-7; TRBD1 agrees at 9 bases. Germline lookup yields CDR1 GTSNPN and CDR2 SVGIG (reference sequence). V trimming: 3 bases; J trimming: 3 bases; junction bases outside the gene matches: 6. CDR3 length equals 14 residues. The CDR3: CAWSPGQGHYEQYF. The CDR3, as DNA: TGTGCCTGGAGCCCGGGACAGGGACACTACGAGCAGTACTTC.